The 25 T cell receptor beta chains given below trace back to one sample, sequenced in a study of technical replicates of blood from a few donors. Data came from immunoSEQ multiplex PCR; TCRdb stores just in-frame clones and leaves some out. Seen here are 40,000 to 60,000 clones, roughly 92% observed once, and the top ten hold 3.9%. What was sequenced was PBMCs. The receptors were gathered from a human donor in good health. Some clones in this sample may be carry-over from other donors' samples.

V gene TRBV5-8 combines with J gene TRBJ1-1, with D uncertain. Trimming took off 1 base at V and 1 base at J, with 8 bases between the two ends. Germline V gives CDR1 SGHTS, CDR2 YDEGEE. The CDR3 length is 14 residues. CDR3 coding DNA: TGTGCCAGCAGCTTGTTACAGCAGAACACTGAAGCTTTCTTT. Its translation is CASSLLQQNTEAFF.

V usage is TRBV27 and J usage is TRBJ1-5, with 10 bases fitting TRBD1. CDR3 length: 16 amino acids. Germline CDR1 MNHEY, CDR2 SMNVEV (reference sequence). V was pared by 5 bases and J by 4 bases, with 8 bases of the junction left unmatched. DNA of the CDR3: TGTGCCAGCAGTCACGGGACAGGGGCCACGAATCAGCCCCAGCATTTT. Its translation: CASSHGTGATNQPQHF.

The chain joins TRBV6-1 to TRBJ2-7; D call uncertain. The V end lost 6 bases, the J end lost 3 bases, and 9 bases lay between the germline ends. Germline V gives CDR1 MNHNS, CDR2 SASEGT. The CDR3 has 12 residues. As DNA, the CDR3 is TGTGCCAGCAGGTACGACAACTACGAGCAGTACTTC. Its protein product is CASRYDNYEQYF.

The chain uses TRBV5-1 and TRBJ2-7, with 7 bases lining up with TRBD2. This CDR3 spans 15 amino acids. The germline V gene encodes CDR1 SGHRS and CDR2 YFSETQ. V lost 1 base to trimming and J lost 3 bases; unmatched junction nucleotides: 7. CDR3 coding DNA: TGCGCCAGCAGCTTGATTGGCGGGAGCTTCTACGAGCAGTACTTC. Translating gives CASSLIGGSFYEQYF.

The chain uses TRBV18 and TRBJ2-1; perhaps TRBD1 as D (5 bases). V was clipped by 5 bases and J by 7 bases, with 18 bases between them. CDR3 length equals 15 residues. CDR1 KGHSH and CDR2 LQKENI come from the germline V gene. The CDR3 loop is CASSASTVQGNEQFF. CDR3 coding DNA: TGTGCCAGCTCAGCCTCGACGGTCCAGGGAAATGAGCAGTTCTTC.

The chain is built from TRBV9 and TRBJ2-5; 9 bases fit TRBD2. V shed 0 bases, J shed 2 bases, and the junction held 8 bases outside the gene matches. Germline lookup yields CDR1 SGDLS and CDR2 YYNGEE. This CDR3 region has 17 residues. CDR3 bases: TGTGCCAGCAGCGTAGGAGCTAGCGGGACGAGACAAGAGACCCAGTACTTC. This gives the protein CASSVGASGTRQETQYF.

In DNA form, the CDR3 reads TGTGCCAGCAGCTTAGATACGGGGGATGAGCAGTTCTTC. This gives the protein CASSLDTGDEQFF. The V gene is TRBV11-3, the J gene TRBJ2-1; possibly TRBD2 for D (6 bases). Trimming took 0 bases from V and 8 from J, leaving 8 bases between them. This CDR3 is built from 13 residues. Germline CDR1 is SGHNT and CDR2 is YENEEA.

The chain recombines TRBV6-5 with TRBJ1-2, with TRBD1 as a possible D gene (5 bases). V lost 6 bases to trimming and J lost 4 bases, with 15 bases between them. The CDR3 is made up of 14 amino acids. The germline V gene has CDR1 MNHEY and CDR2 SVGAGI. The CDR3 is CASSLTRDGYGYTF. The CDR3 DNA reads TGTGCCAGCAGCCTCACGCGGGACGGCTATGGCTACACCTTC.

J is TRBJ1-6 and V is TRBV2, with D possibly TRBD1 on 5 matching bases. The CDR3 runs to 17 residues. In germline, CDR1 is SNHLY, CDR2 FYNNEI. V lost 10 bases, J lost 0 bases, and 19 bases lay in between. The DNA of the CDR3 is TGTGCCATTGCCCTCAGGGATAGCAGCTCCTATAATTCACCCCTCCACTTT. It yields the protein CAIALRDSSSYNSPLHF.

V is TRBV4-3 and J is TRBJ1-3, with 7 bases aligning to TRBD1. This CDR3 has 17 residues. CDR1 LGHNA and CDR2 YSLEER come from the germline V gene. The V segment lost 0 bases and the J segment 0 bases; nucleotides outside the gene matches: 5. This CDR3 reads CASSQEQAGGSGNTIYF. The CDR3 coding sequence is TGCGCCAGCAGCCAAGAGCAAGCAGGGGGCTCTGGAAACACCATATATTTT.

The chain recombines TRBV6-5 with TRBJ1-6; D is uncertain. Germline assignment: CDR1 MNHEY and CDR2 SVGAGI. The CDR3 is made up of 13 amino acids. V gave up 6 bases and J gave up 7 bases, with 10 bases separating them. CDR3 DNA: TGTGCCAGCAGGGAGACGGGAAATTCACCCCTCCACTTT. Residues: CASRETGNSPLHF.

This clone was recorded only once. The CDR3 loop is CASSSRVANEKLFF. DNA of the CDR3: TGTGCCAGTAGCAGCAGGGTAGCTAATGAAAAACTGTTTTTT. The chain is built from TRBV19 and TRBJ1-4, with a possible D match to TRBD1 (5 bases). Germline V gene data show CDR1 as LNHDA and CDR2 as SQIVND (reference sequence). Between the trimmed V and J ends, which lost 6 bases and 3 bases, there was a span of 11 bases. The CDR3 runs to 14 residues.

The chain is built from TRBV7-2 and TRBJ2-3, with TRBD2 matching 7 bases. CDR3 length: 16 amino acids. J gave up 1 base and V 7 bases, and 11 bases lay outside the gene matches. Germline V gives CDR1 SGHTA, CDR2 FQGNSA. The CDR3 DNA is TGTGCCAGCACCTTCCGAGCACGGGGGGGCACAGATACGCAGTATTTT. Protein product: CASTFRARGGTDTQYF.

The chain employs TRBV12-5 and TRBJ1-2; D not certain. This CDR3 comprises 13 residues. The V gene lost 5 bases and the J gene lost 3 bases, with 10 bases spanning the gap. Germline V gene data show CDR1 as LGHNT and CDR2 as FRNRAP. As DNA, the CDR3 is TGTGCTAGTGGTCGCTCTGGGCACTATGGCTACACCTTC. Its translation: CASGRSGHYGYTF.

The chain links TRBV4-2 to TRBJ2-7; D is uncertain. The CDR3 runs to 12 residues. The V and J ends lost 1 base and 6 bases respectively, with 7 bases between them. Germline V gene sequence: CDR1 LGHNA, CDR2 YNFKEQ. CDR3: CASSQAPTEQYF. The CDR3 DNA reads TGTGCCAGCAGCCAAGCCCCTACCGAGCAGTACTTC.

The CDR3 here is CASGERPAQHF. CDR3 bases: TGTGCCAGCGGAGAGCGTCCGGCCCAGCATTTT. The rearrangement links TRBV5-8 to TRBJ1-5, with D uncertain. The germline V gene has CDR1 SGHTS and CDR2 YDEGEE. Trimming took 7 bases from V and 11 from J, leaving 13 bases between them. CDR3 length equals 11 residues.

The V and J genes are TRBV2 and TRBJ1-2, with TRBD1 identical over 8 bases. This CDR3 comprises 15 residues. Per germline, CDR1 SNHLY and CDR2 FYNNEI. Trimming took 6 bases from V and 4 from J; bases not matched to a gene: 10. CDR3 amino acids: CASRDGRGLTYGYTF. The CDR3 DNA reads TGTGCCAGCAGAGATGGCAGGGGGCTTACCTATGGCTACACCTTC.

The chain combines TRBV5-1 with TRBJ1-1; D is possibly TRBD1 (5 bases). The V end lost 4 bases, the J end lost 6 bases, and 13 bases lay between the germline ends. Germline V CDR1 and CDR2: SGHRS, YFSETQ. The CDR3 spans 13 residues. In nucleotides, the CDR3 is TGCGCCAGCAGCCTCGCAGGGAGGTCTGAAGCTTTCTTT. Its translation is CASSLAGRSEAFF.

V gene TRBV6-5 combines with J gene TRBJ1-6; TRBD1 agrees at 7 bases. V gave up 4 bases and J gave up 6 bases; unmatched junction bases: 9. The germline CDR1 and CDR2 sequences are MNHEY and SVGAGI. This CDR3 comprises 16 residues. CDR3 in amino acids: CASSSRDSAPNSPLHF. CDR3 nucleotides: TGTGCCAGCAGTTCGAGGGACAGTGCACCTAATTCACCCCTCCACTTT.

The chain has TRBV19 and TRBJ1-2; 7 positions match TRBD1. This CDR3 spans 17 amino acids. Germline values: CDR1 LNHDA, CDR2 SQIVND (reference sequence). V dropped 0 bases and J dropped 2; count of bases not matched to a gene: 9. DNA of the CDR3: TGTGCCAGTAGTATAGATCGGAGGAAACAGGGGAACTATGGCTACACCTTC. Translated: CASSIDRRKQGNYGYTF.

This clone occurred many times. The chain joins TRBV13 to TRBJ1-6; D perhaps matches TRBD1 (5 bases). The V end lost 0 bases, the J end lost 10 bases, and 10 bases lay between the germline ends. Looked up from germline, CDR1 is PRHDT and CDR2 is FYEKMQ (reference sequence). The CDR3 has 14 amino acids. This chain's CDR3 is CASSLGGVGSPLHF. The CDR3 DNA is TGTGCCAGCAGCTTAGGAGGGGTCGGGTCACCCCTCCACTTT. Combining the CDR3 with reference TRBV13 and TRBJ1-6 gives the whole variable domain AAGVIQSPRHLIKEKRETATLKCYPIPRHDTVYWYQQGPGQDPQFLISFYEKMQSDKGSIPDRFSAQQFSDYHSELNMSSLELGDSALYFCASSLGGVGSPLHFGNGTRLTVT.

The CDR3 sequence is CASRPVLGEGQPQHF. The CDR3 DNA sequence: TGTGCCAGCAGACCCGTCCTTGGGGAGGGTCAGCCCCAGCATTTT. The chain has TRBV6-1 and TRBJ1-5; D uncertain. Trimming took 6 bases from V and 6 from J, leaving 18 bases between them. The CDR3 has 15 residues. The germline V gene has CDR1 MNHNS and CDR2 SASEGT.

The CDR3 spells CASTKRTGNTEAFF. The CDR3 region has the DNA TGTGCCAGCACCAAAAGGACAGGGAACACTGAAGCTTTCTTT. J is TRBJ1-1 and V is TRBV6-5, with 7 nucleotides matching TRBD1. The germline gives CDR1 MNHEY, CDR2 SVGAGI. This CDR3 region has 14 residues. With V trimmed by 7 bases and J by 1 base, 6 bases remained unmatched.

This clone was recorded only once. The rearrangement joins TRBV27 to TRBJ1-4, with 7 bases lining up with TRBD1. Germline CDR1 is MNHEY and CDR2 is SMNVEV (reference sequence). The CDR3 has 16 amino acids. V lost 2 bases and J lost 2; bases outside the gene matches: 5. CDR3 sequence reads: CASSLRAGQTNEKLFF. The CDR3, as DNA: TGTGCCAGCAGTTTAAGGGCGGGACAGACTAATGAAAAACTGTTTTTT.

The chain is built from TRBV5-1 and TRBJ1-2; TRBD1 aligns across 12 bases. The CDR3 loop spans 14 amino acids. Germline trimming cut 4 bases from V and 6 bases from J; bases unmatched to any gene: 4. Per germline, CDR1 SGHRS and CDR2 YFSETQ. For the CDR3, the DNA is TGCGCCAGCAGCAGATGGGACAGGGGGCATGGCTACACCTTC. Translating it yields CASSRWDRGHGYTF.